The rows below give T cell receptor beta chains drawn from one sample of a study of blood T cell repertoires in COVID-19. Sequencing was performed with immunoSEQ multiplex PCR; in TCRdb, only in-frame clones are kept and a portion is missing. Altogether about 210,000 clones are present, 92% being singletons, with the ten largest covering under 1.5%. Source material: peripheral blood. Source of these receptors: a man aged 30 to 39 with acute or convalescent COVID-19. Both conserved end residues are part of each CDR3. D genes are given only for firm matches. The size of a clone is reported for some rows only, either as once, few or many, or as a class for expanded clones.

d_gene | j_gene | abundance | v_gene | CDR3aa | CDR3nt
TRBD2 | TRBJ2-1 | once | TRBV5-4 | CASSLSGSLNEQFF | TGTGCCAGCAGTCTTAGCGGGAGCCTCAATGAGCAGTTCTTC
. | TRBJ2-5 | . | TRBV4-1 | CASSQDRRGALVETQYF | TGCGCCAGCAGCCAAGATCGTCGGGGGGCGCTTGTAGAGACCCAGTACTTC
TRBD2 | TRBJ2-1 | . | TRBV2 | CASSPGLAAPKQFF | TGTGCCAGCAGCCCGGGACTAGCGGCCCCCAAGCAGTTCTTC
. | TRBJ1-6 | . | TRBV18 | CASSPLPPGSHSPLHF | TGTGCCAGCTCACCACTTCCGCCAGGGTCCCATTCACCCCTCCACTTT
. | TRBJ2-7 | . | TRBV27 | CASRRGGEQYF | TGTGCCAGCCGACGGGGAGGAGAGCAGTACTTC
. | TRBJ2-7 | . | TRBV28 | CASRILTGVYEQYF | TGTGCCAGCAGGATCCTAACTGGTGTCTACGAGCAGTACTTC
. | TRBJ2-1 | . | TRBV15 | CATSNLLVGVVYNEQFF | TGTGCCACCAGCAATCTCCTTGTGGGAGTGGTATACAATGAGCAGTTCTTC
TRBD1 | TRBJ1-2 | . | TRBV6-1 | CASSETGTNYGYTF | TGTGCCAGCAGTGAGACAGGGACAAACTATGGCTACACCTTC
TRBD2 | TRBJ2-2 | . | TRBV2 | CASTSGGNTGELFF | TGTGCCAGTACTAGCGGGGGGAACACCGGGGAGCTGTTTTTT
TRBD1 | TRBJ2-5 | . | TRBV19 | CASSTPGGRETQYF | TGTGCCAGTAGTACCCCAGGGGGCCGAGAGACCCAGTACTTC
. | TRBJ2-1 | once | TRBV7-8 | CASSSIIDSSYNEQFF | TGTGCCAGCAGCAGTATAATCGACAGCTCCTACAATGAGCAGTTCTTC
. | TRBJ1-1 | . | TRBV9 | CASSVGLEANTEAFF | TGTGCCAGCAGCGTAGGATTGGAGGCAAACACTGAAGCTTTCTTT
. | TRBJ1-2 | once | TRBV12-3/TRBV12-4 | CASSFLGVAGYTF | TGTGCCAGCAGTTTTTTAGGAGTCGCTGGCTACACCTTC
. | TRBJ1-4 | . | TRBV28 | CASSFAGDNEKLFF | TGTGCCAGCAGTTTCGCGGGTGACAATGAAAAACTGTTTTTT
TRBD2 | TRBJ2-1 | . | TRBV6-5 | CASSQPSGGNNEQFF | TGTGCCAGCAGTCAGCCTAGCGGGGGGAACAATGAGCAGTTCTTC
. | TRBJ1-4 | . | TRBV28 | CASRGRWELFF | TGTGCCAGCAGGGGGAGGTGGGAACTGTTTTTT
TRBD1 | TRBJ1-2 | . | TRBV6-5 | CASSLMTGNGYTF | TGTGCCAGCAGTTTAATGACAGGGAACGGCTACACCTTC
TRBD2 | TRBJ2-1 | once | TRBV27 | CASKASGAYNEQFF | TGTGCCAGCAAGGCTAGCGGAGCCTACAATGAGCAGTTCTTC
. | TRBJ2-1 | once | TRBV19 | CASSIVFRSEQFF | TGTGCCAGTAGTATCGTGTTCAGGTCCGAGCAGTTCTTC
TRBD2 | TRBJ2-1 | . | TRBV2 | CASPGLAFNEQFF | TGTGCCAGCCCGGGACTAGCGTTCAATGAGCAGTTCTTC
. | TRBJ2-6 | . | TRBV15 | CATSEGGGANVLTF | TGTGCCACCAGCGAAGGGGGTGGGGCCAACGTCCTGACTTTC
. | TRBJ2-5 | once | TRBV5-1 | CASSLGQVQETQYF | TGCGCCAGCAGCTTGGGACAGGTACAAGAGACCCAGTACTTC
TRBD1 | TRBJ1-5 | . | TRBV23-1 | CASSQRGNGTGSSGGGNQPQHF | TGCGCCAGCAGTCAAAGGGGGAATGGGACAGGGTCTTCGGGAGGGGGCAATCAGCCCCAGCATTTT
. | TRBJ2-5 | . | TRBV5-1 | CASSLGGGETQYF | TGCGCCAGCAGCTTGGGAGGGGGAGAGACCCAGTACTTC
. | TRBJ1-2 | . | TRBV30 | CAWRRFNYGYTF | TGTGCCTGGAGGAGGTTTAACTATGGCTACACCTTC
. | TRBJ1-5 | . | TRBV6-5 | CASSTGSQPQHF | TGTGCCAGCAGTACAGGTAGTCAGCCCCAGCATTTT
. | TRBJ2-2 | . | TRBV3-1/TRBV3-2 | CASTEISSGELFF | TGTGCCAGCACGGAGATAAGCTCCGGGGAGCTGTTTTTT
TRBD2 | TRBJ2-2 | . | TRBV6-6 | CASSSRTSGKGGELFF | TGTGCCAGCAGTTCCCGTACTAGCGGGAAGGGCGGGGAGCTGTTTTTT
TRBD1 | TRBJ2-7 | . | TRBV5-1 | CASSSRDRAYEQYF | TGCGCCAGCAGCTCTAGGGACAGGGCCTACGAGCAGTACTTC
TRBD1 | TRBJ1-1 | . | TRBV30 | CAWSGTGGAYTEAFF | TGTGCCTGGAGTGGGACAGGGGGCGCGTACACTGAAGCTTTCTTT
TRBD2 | TRBJ2-7 | . | TRBV24-1 | CATATSGAVYEQYF | TGTGCCACCGCAACTAGCGGGGCGGTCTACGAGCAGTACTTC
. | TRBJ2-3 | . | TRBV2 | CASSLMGQGTDTQYF | TGTGCCAGCAGTTTAATGGGGCAGGGAACAGATACGCAGTATTTT
TRBD2 | TRBJ2-5 | . | TRBV12-3/TRBV12-4 | CASSLSSGETQYF | TGTGCCAGCAGTTTGTCTAGCGGGGAGACCCAGTACTTC
. | TRBJ1-6 | . | TRBV27 | CASSYRDYSPLHF | TGTGCCAGCAGTTACCGGGATTATTCACCCCTCCACTTT
. | TRBJ1-1 | . | TRBV29-1 | CSAAVGGNTEAFF | TGCAGCGCGGCCGTCGGCGGGAACACTGAAGCTTTCTTT
TRBD1 | TRBJ1-6 | . | TRBV23-1 | CASSHKGQGSSYNSPLHF | TGCGCCAGCAGTCATAAGGGACAGGGGAGCTCCTATAATTCACCCCTCCACTTT
TRBD1 | TRBJ1-1 | . | TRBV4-1 | CASSQDRWRTEAFF | TGCGCCAGCAGCCAGGACAGGTGGCGCACTGAAGCTTTCTTT
. | TRBJ2-5 | . | TRBV24-1 | CATSDPIGAQYF | TGTGCCACCAGTGATCCCATAGGGGCCCAGTACTTC
TRBD2 | TRBJ2-2 | . | TRBV19 | CASRPTSGGRTGELFF | TGTGCCAGCCGACCTACTAGCGGGGGGAGGACCGGGGAGCTGTTTTTT
TRBD1 | TRBJ2-3 | . | TRBV6-2/TRBV6-3 | CASSYSMRLLDRDTDTQYF | TGTGCCAGCAGTTACTCGATGAGGCTTTTGGACAGGGACACAGATACGCAGTATTTT
. | TRBJ2-7 | . | TRBV10-3 | CAISESAAGEQYF | TGTGCCATCAGTGAATCAGCGGCCGGCGAGCAGTACTTC
TRBD1 | TRBJ2-7 | . | TRBV18 | CASSRDRGLYEQYF | TGTGCCAGCTCACGGGACAGGGGGCTGTACGAGCAGTACTTC
. | TRBJ1-4 | . | TRBV27 | CASGQTDEKLFF | TGTGCCAGCGGTCAGACAGATGAAAAACTGTTTTTT
. | TRBJ2-3 | . | TRBV5-1 | CASSSDFTDTQYF | TGCGCCAGCAGCTCGGACTTCACAGATACGCAGTATTTT
. | TRBJ1-5 | . | TRBV24-1 | CASQGGNQPQHF | TGTGCCTCACAGGGTGGAAATCAGCCCCAGCATTTT
TRBD1 | TRBJ2-7 | . | TRBV30 | CAWSTGQGGLHEQYF | TGTGCCTGGAGTACCGGACAGGGTGGATTGCACGAGCAGTACTTC
. | TRBJ1-1 | once | TRBV19 | CASNTGLAEAFF | TGTGCCAGTAACACAGGGTTAGCTGAAGCTTTCTTT
. | TRBJ1-1 | . | TRBV7-3 | CASSRGGWAHTEAFF | TGTGCCAGCAGCCGAGGAGGCTGGGCCCACACTGAAGCTTTCTTT
. | TRBJ2-7 | . | TRBV12-5 | CASRPGVPLIGEQYF | TGTGCTAGTCGACCGGGGGTCCCTCTAATTGGGGAGCAGTACTTC
. | TRBJ2-1 | . | TRBV9 | CASSVGEEGGEQFF | TGTGCCAGCAGCGTAGGGGAAGAGGGAGGTGAGCAGTTCTTC
. | TRBJ2-5 | . | TRBV21-1 | CASIPLERETQYF | TGTGCCAGCATTCCACTTGAGAGGGAGACCCAGTACTTC
. | TRBJ1-1 | . | TRBV2 | CASSEMLRASGPLF | TGTGCCAGCAGTGAAATGCTTCGGGCGTCAGGGCCCCTTTTT
TRBD2 | TRBJ2-3 | . | TRBV27 | CASSLTSGREADTQYF | TGTGCCAGCAGTTTGACTAGCGGGAGGGAGGCAGATACGCAGTATTTT
TRBD1 | TRBJ1-3 | . | TRBV2 | CASSERGRNRNTIYF | TGTGCCAGCAGTGAGAGGGGGCGGAATAGAAACACCATATATTTT
TRBD2 | TRBJ2-1 | . | TRBV7-2 | CASSLTGLAGGYNEQFF | TGTGCCAGCAGCTTAACCGGACTAGCGGGGGGTTACAATGAGCAGTTCTTC